These T cell receptor beta chains were read from a single sample in a study of cytomegalovirus exposure and HLA in healthy donors. Using immunoSEQ multiplex PCR, the repertoire was profiled, and TCRdb retains in-frame clones only, with some absent. The sample yields 150,000 to 200,000 clones, 79% seen once. The sample was PBMCs. These receptor sequences come from a girl between 5 and 17 years old in good health and CMV-seropositive. CDR3s include the opening cysteine and the closing phenylalanine or tryptophan. Fields, in order: V gene, D gene, CDR3 length, clone size, J gene, CDR3 DNA, CDR3 protein. The D gene is left open where the match is weak. Size is omitted from some rows. Given values are once, few, many or a class for expanded clones.

v_gene: TRBV9
d_gene: -
len: 15
abundance: few
j_gene: TRBJ2-3
CDR3nt: TGTGCCAGCAGCGTAAATACAGGGAGCACAGATACGCAGTATTTT
CDR3aa: CASSVNTGSTDTQYF

v_gene: TRBV5-1
d_gene: -
len: 13
abundance: -
j_gene: TRBJ1-2
CDR3nt: TGCGCCAGCAGCTTAGACGTTTCGGGTCCCCTCTTCTTC
CDR3aa: CASSLDVSGPLFF

v_gene: TRBV4-3
d_gene: TRBD1
len: 15
abundance: -
j_gene: TRBJ1-2
CDR3nt: TGCGCCAGCAGCCAAGATAGGACAGGGAACTATGGCTACACCTTC
CDR3aa: CASSQDRTGNYGYTF

v_gene: TRBV9
d_gene: -
len: 15
abundance: -
j_gene: TRBJ2-5
CDR3nt: TGTGCCAGCAGCGTAGATAGGGGGTCGGAGGAGACCCAGTACTTC
CDR3aa: CASSVDRGSEETQYF

v_gene: TRBV5-4
d_gene: TRBD2
len: 15
abundance: -
j_gene: TRBJ2-5
CDR3nt: TGTGCCAGCAGCAGCGGGGGGCCACGGGGGGAGACCCAGTACTTC
CDR3aa: CASSSGGPRGETQYF

v_gene: TRBV11-2
d_gene: -
len: 13
abundance: -
j_gene: TRBJ2-7
CDR3nt: TGTGCCAGCAGCTTAGGCGACTCCTACGAGCAGTACTTC
CDR3aa: CASSLGDSYEQYF

v_gene: TRBV29-1
d_gene: -
len: 15
abundance: -
j_gene: TRBJ1-3
CDR3nt: TGCAGCGCCGGGGAGGGCCCTAGCTCTGGAAACACCATATATTTT
CDR3aa: CSAGEGPSSGNTIYF

v_gene: TRBV10-2
d_gene: TRBD2
len: 13
abundance: -
j_gene: TRBJ2-7
CDR3nt: TGCGCCAGCAGATCAGGACTAGCGACCGAGCAGTACTTC
CDR3aa: CASRSGLATEQYF

v_gene: TRBV11-2
d_gene: -
len: 14
abundance: -
j_gene: TRBJ2-1
CDR3nt: TGTGCCAGCAGCTTCAGCCAGTGGCGGAATGAGCAGTTCTTC
CDR3aa: CASSFSQWRNEQFF

v_gene: TRBV6-6
d_gene: -
len: 16
abundance: -
j_gene: TRBJ1-5
CDR3nt: TGTGCCAGCAGTTACTCGCCGGGGGGAAGCAATCAGCCCCAGCATTTT
CDR3aa: CASSYSPGGSNQPQHF

v_gene: TRBV7-2
d_gene: -
len: 12
abundance: -
j_gene: TRBJ2-3
CDR3nt: TGTGCCAGCAGCCAAGGGACTGTTACGCAGTATTTT
CDR3aa: CASSQGTVTQYF

v_gene: TRBV2
d_gene: TRBD1
len: 13
abundance: -
j_gene: TRBJ1-6
CDR3nt: TGTGCCAGCAGGGGGACAGGGGGCTCACCCCTCCACTTT
CDR3aa: CASRGTGGSPLHF

v_gene: TRBV6-5
d_gene: TRBD2
len: 16
abundance: -
j_gene: TRBJ2-1
CDR3nt: TGTGCCAGCAGTTACTCGTCTAGCGGGGGGTACAATGAGCAGTTCTTC
CDR3aa: CASSYSSSGGYNEQFF